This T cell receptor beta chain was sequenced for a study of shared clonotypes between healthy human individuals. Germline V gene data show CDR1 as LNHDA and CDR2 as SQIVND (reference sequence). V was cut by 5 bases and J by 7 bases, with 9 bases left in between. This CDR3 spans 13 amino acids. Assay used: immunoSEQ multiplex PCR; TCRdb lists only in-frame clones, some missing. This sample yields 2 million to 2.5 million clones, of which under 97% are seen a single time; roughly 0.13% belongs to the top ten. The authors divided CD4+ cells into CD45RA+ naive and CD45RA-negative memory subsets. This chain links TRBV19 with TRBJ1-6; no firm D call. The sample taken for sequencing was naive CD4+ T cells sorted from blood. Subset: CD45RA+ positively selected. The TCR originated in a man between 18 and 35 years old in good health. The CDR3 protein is CASSWRENSPLHF. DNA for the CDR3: TGTGCCAGTAGTTGGCGGGAAAATTCACCCCTCCACTTT.